The 11 T cell receptor beta chains presented below share a single source sample, sequenced in a study of a mutant IDH1 vaccine in newly diagnosed glioma. Libraries were prepared by immunoSEQ multiplex PCR; TCRdb keeps only in-frame clonotypes and omits some of them. The profile shows around 32,000 clones, around 80% of them singletons. Antigens for these TCRs are unknown. The time point here: week 35, safety follow-up. Every single dose of the vaccine, 300 ug of mutant IDH1 20-mer peptide, came with topical imiquimod. The material sequenced was PBMCs, taken from a glioma patient whose treatment included an IDH1 peptide vaccine. The receptors shown here come from a man in his forties or fifties with glioma. Some clones in this sample may be carry-over from other donors' samples.

CDR3 in amino acids: CASSSGTPPSGANVLTF. The CDR3 DNA is TGTGCCAGCAGTTCCGGGACACCACCTTCTGGGGCCAACGTCCTGACTTTC. The chain links TRBV2 to TRBJ2-6, with D perhaps TRBD1 (6 bases). The V end lost 5 bases, the J end lost 1 base, and 15 bases lay between the germline ends. This CDR3 is built from 17 residues. The germline V gene has CDR1 SNHLY and CDR2 FYNNEI.

The V call is TRBV30, the J call TRBJ2-7; D remains ambiguous. Trimming stripped 3 bases from V and 2 bases from J, with 11 bases between. This CDR3 is 13 amino acids long. The V gene's germline CDR1 is GTSNPN and CDR2 SVGIG (reference sequence). DNA of the CDR3: TGTGCCTGGAGCCGTACCCCCCCCTACGAGCAGTACTTC. Protein: CAWSRTPPYEQYF.

Of note for this clone: The conserved closing phenylalanine or tryptophan is absent in this CDR3, likely reflecting a read error. The chain recombines TRBV7-9 with TRBJ1-6, with TRBD1 matching 9 bases. Germline CDR1 SEHNR, CDR2 FQNEAQ (reference sequence). The CDR3 covers 15 residues. V lost 5 bases and J lost 7; bases outside the gene matches: 6. In DNA form, the CDR3 reads TGTGCCAGCAGCCCAGACAGGGGGGGCAATTCACCCCTCCACTCT. This gives the protein CASSPDRGGNSPLHS.

The V and J genes are TRBV30 and TRBJ2-3; possibly TRBD2 for D (6 bases). Germline V gene sequence: CDR1 GTSNPN, CDR2 SVGIG (reference sequence). Trimming shortened V by 6 bases and J by 0 bases, and 13 bases separated the two germline ends. The CDR3 has 14 amino acids. Here the CDR3 DNA reads TGTGCCTGCGGACTATCAACTAGCACAGATACGCAGTATTTT. Amino acid sequence: CACGLSTSTDTQYF.

The rearrangement uses TRBV29-1 and TRBJ1-3; 8 bases match TRBD1. Trimming removed 3 bases from V and 2 bases from J; junction bases left unmatched: 3. The CDR3 has 14 amino acids. CDR1 and CDR2 from the germline V gene are SQVTM and ANQGSEA. The CDR3 nucleotides are TGCAGCGTTGATCAGGGGGCGGCTGGAAACACCATATATTTT. Its translation: CSVDQGAAGNTIYF. Looking up the rest from reference TRBV29-1 and TRBJ1-3 gives the full variable domain: SAVISQKPSRDICQRGTSLTIQCQVDSQVTMMFWYRQQPGQSLTLIATANQGSEATYESGFVIDKFPISRPNLTFSTLTVSNMSPEDSSIYLCSVDQGAAGNTIYFGEGSWLTVV.

The V call is TRBV5-1, the J call TRBJ1-2; TRBD1 aligns across 7 bases. This CDR3 contains 13 residues. The germline V gene has CDR1 SGHRS and CDR2 YFSETQ. With V trimmed by 4 bases and J by 8 bases, 8 bases remained unmatched. CDR3 amino acids: CASSPRTGGGYTF. The CDR3, as DNA: TGCGCCAGCAGCCCCCGGACAGGAGGGGGCTACACCTTC.

This clone was observed once. The chain has TRBV6-1 and TRBJ2-7; D remains unclear. This CDR3 has 13 amino acids. In germline, CDR1 is MNHNS, CDR2 SASEGT. V lost 2 bases and J 3 bases, leaving 8 bases between the germline ends. The CDR3 protein is CASSENQYYEQYF. The CDR3 DNA reads TGTGCCAGCAGTGAAAATCAATACTACGAGCAGTACTTC.

The genes are TRBV4-2 and TRBJ1-2; 7 nucleotides agree with TRBD1. The J segment lost 4 bases and the V segment lost 3 bases, leaving 5 bases of the junction unmatched. The germline gives CDR1 LGHNA, CDR2 YNFKEQ. The CDR3 contains 14 residues. In DNA, the CDR3 is TGTGCCAGCAGCCAGATACAGGGGCGCTATGGCTACACCTTC. Its translation is CASSQIQGRYGYTF.

The rearrangement joins TRBV5-6 to TRBJ2-7, with TRBD1 identical over 7 bases. V lost 4 bases to trimming and J lost 2 bases; unmatched junction nucleotides: 6. The CDR3 is 14 residues long. The germline gives CDR1 SGHDT, CDR2 YYEEEE. CDR3 in DNA: TGTGCCAGCAGCCTACCGGGACAGACCTACGAGCAGTACTTC. Its translation: CASSLPGQTYEQYF.

The chain uses TRBV10-3 and TRBJ1-4; D ambiguous. Germline CDR1 ENHRY, CDR2 SYGVKD. Deletions cut 4 bases from V and 6 bases from J, with 9 bases between. This CDR3 spans 13 amino acids. CDR3 bases: TGTGCCATCAGTGGGGGAAGGGATGAAAAACTGTTTTTT. This gives the protein CAISGGRDEKLFF.

The V gene is TRBV18, the J gene TRBJ2-7, with 7 nucleotides matching TRBD1. Germline CDR1 KGHSH, CDR2 LQKENI. The CDR3 runs to 13 residues. V was pared by 2 bases and J by 6 bases, with 4 bases of the junction left unmatched. DNA for the CDR3: TGTGCCAGCTCACCAGACGACAGGGCCGAGCAGTACTTC. As protein: CASSPDDRAEQYF.